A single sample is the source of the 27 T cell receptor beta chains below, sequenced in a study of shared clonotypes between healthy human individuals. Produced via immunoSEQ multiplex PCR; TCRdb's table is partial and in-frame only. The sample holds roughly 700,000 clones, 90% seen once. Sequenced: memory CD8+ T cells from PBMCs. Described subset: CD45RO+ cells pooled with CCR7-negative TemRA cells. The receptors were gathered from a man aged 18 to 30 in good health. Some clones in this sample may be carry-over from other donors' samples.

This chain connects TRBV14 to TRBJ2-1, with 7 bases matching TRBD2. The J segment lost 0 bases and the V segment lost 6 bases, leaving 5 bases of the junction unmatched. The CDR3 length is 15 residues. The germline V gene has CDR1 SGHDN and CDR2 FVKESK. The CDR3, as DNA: TGTGCCAGCAGTCTAGCGGCCCCCTCCTACAATGAGCAGTTCTTC. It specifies CASSLAAPSYNEQFF.

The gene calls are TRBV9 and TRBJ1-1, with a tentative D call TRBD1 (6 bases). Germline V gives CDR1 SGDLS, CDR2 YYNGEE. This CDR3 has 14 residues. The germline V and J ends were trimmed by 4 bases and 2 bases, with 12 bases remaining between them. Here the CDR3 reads CASSSRQVNTEAFF. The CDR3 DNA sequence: TGTGCCAGCAGCTCCCGACAGGTAAACACTGAAGCTTTCTTT.

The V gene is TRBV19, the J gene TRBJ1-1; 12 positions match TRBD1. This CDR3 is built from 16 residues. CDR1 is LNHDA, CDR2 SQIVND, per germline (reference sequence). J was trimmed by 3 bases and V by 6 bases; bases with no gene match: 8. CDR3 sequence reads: CASSRDRGLRDTEAFF. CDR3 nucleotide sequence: TGTGCCAGTAGCCGGGACAGGGGGCTTCGGGACACTGAAGCTTTCTTT.

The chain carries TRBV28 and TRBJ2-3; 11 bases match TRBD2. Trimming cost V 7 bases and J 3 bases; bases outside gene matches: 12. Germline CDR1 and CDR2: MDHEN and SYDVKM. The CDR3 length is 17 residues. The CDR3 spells CASTRGTSGYETDTQYF. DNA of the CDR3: TGTGCCAGCACCCGTGGGACTAGCGGATATGAGACAGATACGCAGTATTTT. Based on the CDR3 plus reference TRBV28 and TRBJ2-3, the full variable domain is DVKVTQSSRYLVKRTGEKVFLECVQDMDHENMFWYRQDPGLGLRLIYFSYDVKMKEKGDIPEGYSVSREKKERFSLILESASTNQTSMYLCASTRGTSGYETDTQYFGPGTRLTVL.

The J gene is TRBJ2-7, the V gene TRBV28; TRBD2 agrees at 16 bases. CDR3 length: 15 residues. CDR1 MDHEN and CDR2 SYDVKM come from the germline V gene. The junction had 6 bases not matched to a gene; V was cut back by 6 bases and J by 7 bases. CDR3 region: CASSPGLAGGGEQYF. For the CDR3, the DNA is TGTGCCAGCAGCCCGGGACTAGCGGGAGGGGGGGAGCAGTACTTC.

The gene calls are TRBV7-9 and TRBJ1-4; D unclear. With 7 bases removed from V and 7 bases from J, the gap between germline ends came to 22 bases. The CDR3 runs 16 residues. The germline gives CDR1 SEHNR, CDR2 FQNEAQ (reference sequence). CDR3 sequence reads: CASTSSNTSWGEKLFF. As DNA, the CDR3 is TGTGCCAGCACCTCCTCAAACACCTCCTGGGGTGAAAAACTGTTTTTT.

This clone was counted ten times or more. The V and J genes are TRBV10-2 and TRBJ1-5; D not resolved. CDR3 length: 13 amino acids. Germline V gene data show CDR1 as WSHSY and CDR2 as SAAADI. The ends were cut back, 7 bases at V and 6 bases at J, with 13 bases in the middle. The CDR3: CASTRGAGQPQHF. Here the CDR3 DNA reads TGCGCCAGCACTCGGGGTGCCGGTCAGCCCCAGCATTTT.

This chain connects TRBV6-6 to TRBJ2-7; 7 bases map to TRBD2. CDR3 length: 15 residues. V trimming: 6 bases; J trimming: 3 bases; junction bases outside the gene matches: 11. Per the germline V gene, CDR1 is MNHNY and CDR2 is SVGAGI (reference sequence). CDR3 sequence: CASSPGGEPYYEQYF. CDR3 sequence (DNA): TGTGCCAGCAGCCCTGGGGGGGAGCCCTACTACGAGCAGTACTTC.

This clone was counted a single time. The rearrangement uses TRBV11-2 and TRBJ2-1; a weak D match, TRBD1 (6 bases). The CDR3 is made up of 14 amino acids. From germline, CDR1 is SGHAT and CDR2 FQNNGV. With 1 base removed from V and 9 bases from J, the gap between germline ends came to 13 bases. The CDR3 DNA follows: TGTGCCAGCAGCTTAGCCCTAGGGGGAAGTGAGCAGTTCTTC. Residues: CASSLALGGSEQFF.

The CDR3 DNA follows: TGTGCCAGCAGCCTAGGACTGCTCTCAGATACGCAGTATTTT. It specifies CASSLGLLSDTQYF. The chain couples TRBV7-6 to TRBJ2-3, with D maybe TRBD2 (5 bases). Germline V CDR1 and CDR2: SGHVS, FNYEAQ. Trimming shortened V by 5 bases and J by 4 bases, and 13 bases separated the two germline ends. The CDR3 spans 14 residues.

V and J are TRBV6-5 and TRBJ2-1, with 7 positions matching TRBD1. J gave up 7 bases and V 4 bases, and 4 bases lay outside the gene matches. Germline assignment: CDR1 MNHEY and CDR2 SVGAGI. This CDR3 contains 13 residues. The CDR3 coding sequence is TGTGCCAGCAGTTTGGACAGGAGGAATGAGCAGTTCTTC. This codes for CASSLDRRNEQFF.

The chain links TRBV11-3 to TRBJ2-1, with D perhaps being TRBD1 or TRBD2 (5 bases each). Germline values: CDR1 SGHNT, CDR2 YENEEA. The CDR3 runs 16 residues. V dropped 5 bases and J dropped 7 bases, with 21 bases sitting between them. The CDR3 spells CASSPHRGPGLNEQFF. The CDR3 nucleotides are TGTGCCAGCAGCCCTCATAGGGGTCCGGGATTGAATGAGCAGTTCTTC. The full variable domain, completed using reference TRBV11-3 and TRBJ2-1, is EAGVVQSPRYKIIEKKQPVAFWCNPISGHNTLYWYLQNLGQGPELLIRYENEEAVDDSQLPKDRFSAERLKGVDSTLKIQPAELGDSAVYLCASSPHRGPGLNEQFFGPGTRLTVL.

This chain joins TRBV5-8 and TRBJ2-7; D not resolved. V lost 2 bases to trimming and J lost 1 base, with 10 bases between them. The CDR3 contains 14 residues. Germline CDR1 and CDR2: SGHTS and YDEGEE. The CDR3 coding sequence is TGTGCCAGCAGCTTTGAACCCGCTTCCTACGAGCAGTACTTC. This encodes CASSFEPASYEQYF.

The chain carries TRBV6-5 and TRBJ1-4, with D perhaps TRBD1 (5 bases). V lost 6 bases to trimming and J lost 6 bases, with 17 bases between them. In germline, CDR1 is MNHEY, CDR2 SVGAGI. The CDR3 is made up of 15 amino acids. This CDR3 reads CASRSSWDPDEKLFF. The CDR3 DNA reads TGTGCCAGCAGATCGTCGTGGGACCCGGATGAAAAACTGTTTTTT.

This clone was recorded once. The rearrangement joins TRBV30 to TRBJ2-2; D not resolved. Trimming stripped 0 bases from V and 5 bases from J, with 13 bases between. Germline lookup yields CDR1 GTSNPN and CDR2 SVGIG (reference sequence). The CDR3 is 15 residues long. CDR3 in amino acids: CAWSVAYRSTGELFF. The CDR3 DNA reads TGTGCCTGGAGTGTAGCGTACCGGAGTACCGGGGAGCTGTTTTTT.

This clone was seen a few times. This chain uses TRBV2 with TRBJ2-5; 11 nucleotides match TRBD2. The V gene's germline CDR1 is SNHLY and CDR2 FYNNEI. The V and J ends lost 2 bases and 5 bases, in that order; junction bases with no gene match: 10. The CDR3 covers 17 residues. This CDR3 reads CASSELSSGRARETQYF. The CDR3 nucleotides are TGTGCCAGCAGTGAATTGAGTAGCGGGAGGGCCAGGGAGACCCAGTACTTC.

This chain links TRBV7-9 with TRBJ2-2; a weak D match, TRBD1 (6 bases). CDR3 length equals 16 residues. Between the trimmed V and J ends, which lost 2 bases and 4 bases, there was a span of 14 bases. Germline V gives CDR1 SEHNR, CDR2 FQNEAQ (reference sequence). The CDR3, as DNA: TGTGCCAGCAGCTTACTGCACAGGGATTCCACCGGGGAGCTGTTTTTT. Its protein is CASSLLHRDSTGELFF.

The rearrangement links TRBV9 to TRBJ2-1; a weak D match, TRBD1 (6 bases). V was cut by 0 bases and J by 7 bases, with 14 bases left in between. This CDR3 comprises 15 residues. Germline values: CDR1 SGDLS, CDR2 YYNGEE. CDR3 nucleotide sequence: TGTGCCAGCAGCGTAGAACAGGGCATAGTGAATGAGCAGTTCTTC. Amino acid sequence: CASSVEQGIVNEQFF.

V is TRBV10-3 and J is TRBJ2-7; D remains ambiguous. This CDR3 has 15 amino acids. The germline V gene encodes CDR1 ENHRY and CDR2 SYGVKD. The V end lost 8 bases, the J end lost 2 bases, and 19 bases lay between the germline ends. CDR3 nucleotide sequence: TGTGCCATCGCAGCCTTAGAGTACCTCCCCTACGAGCAGTACTTC. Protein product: CAIAALEYLPYEQYF.

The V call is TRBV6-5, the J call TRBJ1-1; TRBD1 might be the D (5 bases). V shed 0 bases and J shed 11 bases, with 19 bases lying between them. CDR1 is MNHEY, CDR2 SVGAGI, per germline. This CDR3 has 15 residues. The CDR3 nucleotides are TGTGCCAGCAGTTACTCTGGCGGGACGGCGCAAGTGGCTTTCTTT. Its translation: CASSYSGGTAQVAFF.

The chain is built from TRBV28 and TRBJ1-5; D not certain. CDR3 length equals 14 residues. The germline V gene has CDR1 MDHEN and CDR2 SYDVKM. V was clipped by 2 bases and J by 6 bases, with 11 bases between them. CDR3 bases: TGTGCCAGCAGTTTAGGTAGGGCTGGTCAGCCCCAGCATTTT. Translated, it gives CASSLGRAGQPQHF.

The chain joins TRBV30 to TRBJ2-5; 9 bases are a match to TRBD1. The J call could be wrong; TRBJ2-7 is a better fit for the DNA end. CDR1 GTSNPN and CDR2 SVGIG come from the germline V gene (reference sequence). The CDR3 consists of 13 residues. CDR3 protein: CAWTRTGGGEQYF. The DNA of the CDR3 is TGTGCCTGGACAAGAACAGGGGGCGGCGAGCAGTACTTC.

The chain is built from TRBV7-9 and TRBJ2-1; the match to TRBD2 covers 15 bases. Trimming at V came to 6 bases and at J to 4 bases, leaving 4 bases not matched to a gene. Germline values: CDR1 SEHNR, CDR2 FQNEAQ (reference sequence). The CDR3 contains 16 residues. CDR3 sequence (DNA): TGTGCCAGCAGTCGGACTAGCGGGAGGGATTACAATGAGCAGTTCTTC. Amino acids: CASSRTSGRDYNEQFF.

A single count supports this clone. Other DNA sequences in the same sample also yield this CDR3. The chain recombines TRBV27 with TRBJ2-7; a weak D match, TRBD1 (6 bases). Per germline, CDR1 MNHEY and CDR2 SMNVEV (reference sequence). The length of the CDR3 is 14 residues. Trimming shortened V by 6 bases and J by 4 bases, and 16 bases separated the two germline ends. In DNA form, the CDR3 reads TGTGCCAGCAGCCTACAGGGTCCAGCGTACGAGCAGTACTTC. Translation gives CASSLQGPAYEQYF.

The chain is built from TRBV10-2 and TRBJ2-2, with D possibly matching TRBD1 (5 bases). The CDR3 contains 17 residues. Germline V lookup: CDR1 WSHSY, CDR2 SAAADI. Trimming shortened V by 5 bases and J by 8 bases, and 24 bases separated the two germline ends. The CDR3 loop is CASSRWAPRTRAGELFF. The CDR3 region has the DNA TGCGCCAGCAGTCGATGGGCCCCTAGGACACGTGCGGGGGAGCTGTTTTTT.

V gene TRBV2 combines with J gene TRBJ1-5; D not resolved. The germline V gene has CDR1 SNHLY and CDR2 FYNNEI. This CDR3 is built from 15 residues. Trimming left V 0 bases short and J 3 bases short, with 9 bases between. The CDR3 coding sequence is TGTGCCAGCAGTGAAGCAGGGCGCGACAATCAGCCCCAGCATTTT. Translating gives CASSEAGRDNQPQHF. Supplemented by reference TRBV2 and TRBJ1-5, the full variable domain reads EPEVTQTPSHQVTQMGQEVILRCVPISNHLYFYWYRQILGQKVEFLVSFYNNEISEKSEIFDDQFSVERPDGSNFTLKIRSTKLEDSAMYFCASSEAGRDNQPQHFGDGTRLSIL.

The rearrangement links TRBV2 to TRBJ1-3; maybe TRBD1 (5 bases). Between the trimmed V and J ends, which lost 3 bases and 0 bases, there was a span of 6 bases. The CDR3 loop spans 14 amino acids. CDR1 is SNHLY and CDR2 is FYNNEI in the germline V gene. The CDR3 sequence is CASSEGGSGNTIYF. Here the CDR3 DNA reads TGTGCCAGCAGTGAGGGGGGCTCTGGAAACACCATATATTTT.